Reported below is one T cell receptor (beta chain). Assay: immunoSEQ multiplex PCR; the TCRdb copy retains only in-frame clones and omits some. The table has about 120,000 clones, roughly 90% seen once; the top ten hold roughly 3.6%. Germline V lookup: CDR1 MDHEN, CDR2 SYDVKM. CDR3 length: 14 amino acids. V lost 5 bases, J lost 6 bases, and 7 bases stayed unmatched. The data were taken from a study of T cell responses to AZD1222 COVID-19 vaccine. The sample was peripheral blood, taken on day 0 of AZD1222 vaccination. The TCR sequence derives from an adult in good health. V and J are TRBV28 and TRBJ1-1; 9 positions agree with TRBD1. CDR3 DNA sequence: TGTGCCAGCAGTGTAATACAGGGGGCCTCTGAAGCTTTCTTT. Residues: CASSVIQGASEAFF.